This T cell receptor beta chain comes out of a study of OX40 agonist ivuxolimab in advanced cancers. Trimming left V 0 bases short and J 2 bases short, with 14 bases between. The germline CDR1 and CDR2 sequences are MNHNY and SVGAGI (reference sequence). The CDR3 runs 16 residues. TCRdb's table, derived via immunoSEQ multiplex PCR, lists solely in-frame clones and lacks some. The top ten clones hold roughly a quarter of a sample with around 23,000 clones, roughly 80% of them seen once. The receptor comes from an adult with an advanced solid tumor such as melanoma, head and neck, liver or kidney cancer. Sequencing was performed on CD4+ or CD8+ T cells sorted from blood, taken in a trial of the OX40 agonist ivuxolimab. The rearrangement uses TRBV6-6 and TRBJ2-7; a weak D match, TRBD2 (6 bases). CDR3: CASSYSIREVTYEQYF. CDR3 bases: TGTGCCAGCAGTTACTCGATAAGGGAGGTGACCTACGAGCAGTACTTC.